This TCR beta chain was sequenced during a study of T cells after yellow fever vaccination. Points from the study as a whole: Some clonotypes were seen in both the CD4 and the CD8 compartments. These made up a small share and likely arose from convergent recombination.

Of note for this clonotype: Antigen unknown.

By 5'RACE template switching, TCR cDNA was produced, with a universal primer site and UMIs added in the process. TCRdb recomputed calls from the 5' RACE reads with MiXCR, one row per CDR3 protein. The sample has tens of thousands of distinct CDR3 sequences; just under 8% are singletons. Germline CDR1 SGHAT, CDR2 FQNNGV. The V end was cut by 4 bases, the J end by 6 bases, with 16 bases between. There are 15 residues in the CDR3. The chain employs TRBV11-2 and TRBJ2-1; D uncertain. The sample was CD8+ T cells sorted from PBMCs, taken on the day of the yellow fever booster vaccination. The clonotype comes from a man under 40 who received the YFV17D yellow fever vaccine. CDR3 coding DNA: TGTGCCAGCAGCTCAGATCGTGCGAGAAGCAATGAGCAGTTCTTC. This encodes CASSSDRARSNEQFF.